These T cell receptor beta chains were read from a single sample in a study of T cell clonotyping in hematopoietic cell transplantation. The assay was immunoSEQ multiplex PCR, and TCRdb's table has in-frame clones only and misses some. The top ten clones hold more than 4% of a sample with 9,100 or so clones, about 88% of them seen once. The input for sequencing was peripheral blood mononuclear cells, taken at the time of graft-versus-host disease after allogeneic stem cell transplant. These receptors were obtained from a male patient aged 60 to 75 who had an allogeneic stem cell transplant from a related donor, so the T cells may come from the graft donor. Some clones in this sample may be carry-over from other donors' samples. CDR3s include the opening cysteine and the closing phenylalanine or tryptophan. The D gene is left open where the match is weak. Where a row states a size, it is once, few, many or the class of an expanded clone; other rows omit it.

TRBJ2-3,14,TRBD1,few,TRBV30,CARGQASSTDTQYF,TGTGCCCGAGGACAGGCCAGTAGCACAGATACGCAGTATTTT
TRBJ1-1,15,-,-,TRBV6-4,CASRPSSRQTAEAFF,TGTGCCAGCAGACCCTCCAGTAGGCAGACCGCTGAAGCTTTCTTT
TRBJ1-6,17,-,-,TRBV27,CASSLSWASSYNSPLHF,TGTGCCAGCAGTTTATCTTGGGCCAGCTCCTATAATTCACCCCTCCACTTT
TRBJ2-2,14,-,once,TRBV14,CASSRGRQTGELFF,TGTGCCAGCAGCCGTGGACGCCAGACCGGGGAGCTGTTTTTT
TRBJ1-5,14,-,once,TRBV19,CASTLSTGNQPQHF,TGTGCCAGTACCCTATCGACAGGCAATCAGCCCCAGCATTTT
TRBJ1-4,17,TRBD1,-,TRBV15,CATNTRDRGLTNEKLFF,TGTGCCACCAACACCCGGGACAGGGGGCTAACTAATGAAAAACTGTTTTTT
TRBJ2-7,17,-,-,TRBV7-9,CASSLAGGGQKAYEQYF,TGTGCCAGCAGCTTAGCTGGTGGCGGACAAAAAGCTTACGAGCAGTACTTC
TRBJ2-1,17,TRBD2,-,TRBV28,CASSPRGASGGGNEQFF,TGTGCCAGCAGTCCACGGGGGGCTAGCGGGGGAGGTAATGAGCAGTTCTTC
TRBJ2-4,16,-,-,TRBV5-1,CASSLRQSLAKNIQYF,TGCGCCAGCAGCTTGCGGCAGTCACTAGCCAAAAACATTCAGTACTTC
TRBJ2-3,13,TRBD2,-,TRBV6-5,CASTGGATDTQYF,TGTGCCAGCACCGGGGGGGCCACAGATACGCAGTATTTT
TRBJ1-1,16,-,-,TRBV14,CASSPYGVARFTEAFF,TGTGCCAGCAGCCCGTACGGCGTCGCCCGGTTCACTGAAGCTTTCTTT
TRBJ1-1,14,TRBD1,-,TRBV30,CAWSLGQGNTEAFF,TGTGCCTGGAGCCTCGGACAGGGGAACACTGAAGCTTTCTTT
TRBJ2-3,15,-,-,TRBV6-4,CASMGPAELTDTQYF,TGTGCCAGCATGGGACCCGCGGAACTCACAGATACGCAGTATTTT
TRBJ2-3,14,TRBD2,-,TRBV11-3,CASSSPGGSYTQYF,TGTGCCAGCAGCTCTCCGGGGGGGTCGTATACGCAGTATTTT
TRBJ2-7,12,TRBD2,-,TRBV18,CASSRAGGEQYF,TGTGCCAGCTCACGTGCGGGGGGCGAGCAGTACTTC
TRBJ2-5,15,TRBD2,-,TRBV11-3,CASSLASGGQETQYF,TGTGCCAGCAGCTTAGCTAGCGGGGGGCAAGAGACCCAGTACTTC
TRBJ2-5,12,-,-,TRBV6-5,CASSTGGQTQYF,TGTGCCAGCAGTACTGGGGGGCAGACCCAGTACTTC
TRBJ2-5,15,TRBD2,-,TRBV5-1,CASSLPSGGAETQYF,TGCGCCAGCAGCTTGCCTAGCGGGGGGGCGGAGACCCAGTACTTC
TRBJ2-1,13,TRBD2,once,TRBV27,CASSSSGDNEQFF,TGTGCCAGCAGCTCTAGCGGTGACAATGAGCAGTTCTTC
TRBJ2-5,13,-,-,TRBV7-3,CASSAVSGETQYF,TGTGCCAGCAGCGCCGTTTCCGGGGAGACCCAGTACTTC
TRBJ2-7,16,TRBD1,-,TRBV2,CASRDLRGTGGYEQYF,TGTGCCAGCAGAGACCTCCGAGGGACAGGGGGCTATGAGCAGTACTTC
TRBJ2-1,13,-,-,TRBV28,CASSIQGYHEQFF,TGTGCCAGCAGCATACAGGGATACCATGAGCAGTTCTTC
TRBJ2-7,13,TRBD1,-,TRBV2,CASRLDRDYEQYF,TGTGCCAGCAGACTTGACAGGGACTACGAGCAGTACTTC
TRBJ2-3,14,-,once,TRBV7-2,CASSLASGSDTQYF,TGTGCCAGCAGCTTAGCTTCCGGATCAGATACGCAGTATTTT
TRBJ2-5,14,-,-,TRBV27,CASSLQGGQETQYF,TGTGCCAGCAGTTTACAGGGGGGACAAGAGACCCAGTACTTC
TRBJ2-7,14,-,few,TRBV7-7,CASSPYPGYYEQYF,TGTGCTAGCAGCCCCTACCCCGGCTACTACGAGCAGTACTTC
TRBJ1-1,13,-,-,TRBV7-2,CASSRDKNTEAFF,TGTGCCAGCAGCCGGGACAAAAACACTGAAGCTTTCTTT
TRBJ1-3,15,-,-,TRBV27,CASSPSWVGGNTIYF,TGTGCCAGCAGTCCCTCCTGGGTGGGAGGAAACACCATATATTTT
TRBJ2-1,14,TRBD1,-,TRBV5-4,CASSLGTGAYEQFF,TGTGCCAGCAGCTTGGGGACAGGTGCCTATGAGCAGTTCTTC
TRBJ2-1,14,-,-,TRBV28,CASSSGGEGNEQFF,TGTGCCAGCAGTTCCGGGGGAGAGGGCAATGAGCAGTTCTTC
TRBJ2-3,14,TRBD1,-,TRBV4-2,CASSHDRGTDTQYF,TGTGCCAGCAGCCACGACAGGGGAACAGATACGCAGTATTTT
TRBJ2-2,17,TRBD2,-,TRBV5-1,CASSLGLAGGNTGELFF,TGCGCCAGCAGCTTGGGACTAGCGGGGGGGAACACCGGGGAGCTGTTTTTT
TRBJ2-7,13,-,-,TRBV30,CAWTHGGGYEQYF,TGTGCCTGGACCCATGGAGGGGGGTACGAGCAGTACTTC
TRBJ1-1,16,-,-,TRBV5-1,CASSPDPLGMNTEAFF,TGCGCCAGCAGCCCAGATCCGCTAGGGATGAACACTGAAGCTTTCTTT
TRBJ1-1,13,-,once,TRBV4-3,CASSQSGNTEAFF,TGCGCCAGCAGCCAATCAGGGAACACTGAAGCTTTCTTT
TRBJ1-2,16,-,-,TRBV7-2,CASSPNFGGVRYGYTF,TGTGCCAGCAGCCCCAATTTCGGGGGCGTTCGGTATGGCTACACCTTC